The clone carrying this T cell receptor (beta chain) came up once. Its antigen is unidentified. The sample is drawn from a study of T cell clonotyping in hematopoietic cell transplantation. Generated by immunoSEQ multiplex PCR, the TCRdb table keeps only in-frame clones and is missing some. The sample lists several thousand clones, about 83% seen once, with 5.5% in the top ten. Study observations and caveats: Few recipient clonotypes overlapped donors; over 97% were de novo at given depth. Cells were unsorted, so CD4 and CD8 contributions were not separated.

The source was PBMCs, collected 100 days after allogeneic stem cell transplant. The source is a male patient aged 50 or older who had an allogeneic stem cell transplant from a related donor, so the T cells may come from the graft donor. Some clones in this sample may be carry-over from other donors' samples.

The CDR3 DNA follows: TGTGCCAGCAGTGGGACGTACAATGAGCAGTTCTTC. Its translation: CASSGTYNEQFF. This chain links TRBV2 with TRBJ2-1; D gene ambiguous. CDR3 length: 12 amino acids. Germline V CDR1 and CDR2: SNHLY, FYNNEI. V lost 4 bases to trimming and J lost 4 bases, with 5 bases between them.